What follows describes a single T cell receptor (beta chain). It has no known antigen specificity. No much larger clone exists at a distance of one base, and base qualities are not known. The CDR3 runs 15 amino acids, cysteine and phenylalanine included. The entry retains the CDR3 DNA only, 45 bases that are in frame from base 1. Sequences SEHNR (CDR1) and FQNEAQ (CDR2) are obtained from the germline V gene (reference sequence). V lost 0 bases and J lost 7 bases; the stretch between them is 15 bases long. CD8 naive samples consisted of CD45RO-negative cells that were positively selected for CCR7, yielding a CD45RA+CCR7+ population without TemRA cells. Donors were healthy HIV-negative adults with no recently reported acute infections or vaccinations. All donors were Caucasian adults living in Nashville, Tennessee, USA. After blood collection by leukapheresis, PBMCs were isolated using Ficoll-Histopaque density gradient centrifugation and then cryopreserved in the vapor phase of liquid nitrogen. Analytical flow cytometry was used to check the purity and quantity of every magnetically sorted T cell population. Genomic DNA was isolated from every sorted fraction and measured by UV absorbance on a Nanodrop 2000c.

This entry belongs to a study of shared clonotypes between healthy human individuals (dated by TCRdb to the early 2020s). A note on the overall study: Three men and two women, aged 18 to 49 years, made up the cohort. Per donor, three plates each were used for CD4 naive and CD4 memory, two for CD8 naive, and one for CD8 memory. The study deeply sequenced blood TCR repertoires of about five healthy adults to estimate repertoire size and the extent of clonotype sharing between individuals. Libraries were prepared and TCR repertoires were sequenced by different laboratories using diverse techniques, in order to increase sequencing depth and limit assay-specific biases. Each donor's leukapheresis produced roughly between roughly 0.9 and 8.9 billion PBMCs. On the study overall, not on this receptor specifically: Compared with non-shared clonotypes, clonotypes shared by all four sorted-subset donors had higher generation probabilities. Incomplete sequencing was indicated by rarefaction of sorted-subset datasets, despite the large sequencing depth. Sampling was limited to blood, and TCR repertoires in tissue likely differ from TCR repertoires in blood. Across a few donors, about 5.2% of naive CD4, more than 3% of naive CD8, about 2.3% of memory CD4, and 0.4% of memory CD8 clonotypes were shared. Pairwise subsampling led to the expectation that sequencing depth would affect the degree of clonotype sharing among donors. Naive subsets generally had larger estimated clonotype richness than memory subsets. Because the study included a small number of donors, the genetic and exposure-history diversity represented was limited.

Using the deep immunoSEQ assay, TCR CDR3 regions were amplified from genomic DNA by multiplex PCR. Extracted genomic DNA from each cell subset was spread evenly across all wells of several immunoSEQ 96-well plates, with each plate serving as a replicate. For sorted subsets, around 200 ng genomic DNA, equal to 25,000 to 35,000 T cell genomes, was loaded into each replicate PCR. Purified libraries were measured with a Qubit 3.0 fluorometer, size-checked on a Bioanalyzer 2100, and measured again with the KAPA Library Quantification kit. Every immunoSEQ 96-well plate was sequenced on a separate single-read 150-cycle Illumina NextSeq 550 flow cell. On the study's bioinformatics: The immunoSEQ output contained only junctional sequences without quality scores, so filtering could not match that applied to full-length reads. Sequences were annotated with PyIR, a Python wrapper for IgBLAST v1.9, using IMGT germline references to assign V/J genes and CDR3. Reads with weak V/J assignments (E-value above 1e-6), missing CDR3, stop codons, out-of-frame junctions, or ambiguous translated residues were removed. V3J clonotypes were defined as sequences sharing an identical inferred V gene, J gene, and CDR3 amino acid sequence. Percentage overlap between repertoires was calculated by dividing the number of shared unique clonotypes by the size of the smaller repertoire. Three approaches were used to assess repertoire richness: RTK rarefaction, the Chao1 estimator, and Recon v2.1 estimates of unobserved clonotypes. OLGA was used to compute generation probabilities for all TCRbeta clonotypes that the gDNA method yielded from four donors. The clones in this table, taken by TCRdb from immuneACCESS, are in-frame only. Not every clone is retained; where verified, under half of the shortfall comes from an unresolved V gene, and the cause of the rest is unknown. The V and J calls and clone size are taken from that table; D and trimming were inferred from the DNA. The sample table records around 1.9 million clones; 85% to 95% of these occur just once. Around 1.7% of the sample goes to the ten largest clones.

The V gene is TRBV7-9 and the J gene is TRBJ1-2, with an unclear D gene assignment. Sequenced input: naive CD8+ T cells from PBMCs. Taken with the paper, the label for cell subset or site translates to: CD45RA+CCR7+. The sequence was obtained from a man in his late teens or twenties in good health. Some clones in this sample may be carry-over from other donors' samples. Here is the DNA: TGTGCCAGCAGCTTAGCGACCCTACTTTGGGGTGGCTACACCTTC. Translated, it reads CASSLATLLWGGYTF.